The 10 T cell receptor beta chains listed next were all sequenced from one sample in a study of blood T cell repertoires in COVID-19 (dated by TCRdb to the early 2020s). To prepare the library, the immunoSEQ multiplex PCR assay was applied. In its TCRdb copy, this immuneACCESS table keeps in-frame sequences only and misses some clones. Where compared with another copy, unresolved V genes explain less than half of these, and the others have no known cause. Across this sample there are 500,000 to 600,000 clones, with 85% to 90% seen only once. The top ten clonotypes cover roughly 8% of the sample. The sequenced sample was peripheral blood. The receptors come from a woman between 50 and 59 years old with COVID-19, enrolled during active disease.

Worth noting for this clone: Other nucleotide sequences in the sample specify the same CDR3. This chain joins TRBV27 and TRBJ2-3, with 7 bases matching TRBD2. This CDR3 contains 14 residues. Germline V lookup: CDR1 MNHEY, CDR2 SMNVEV (reference sequence). The V and J ends lost 2 bases and 1 base, in that order; junction bases with no gene match: 0. For the CDR3, the DNA is TGTGCCAGCAGTTTACGGGGGGGCACAGATACGCAGTATTTT. Translation gives CASSLRGGTDTQYF.

This chain links TRBV6-5 with TRBJ1-6; D remains unclear. CDR3 size: 12 residues. V gave up 4 bases and J gave up 14 bases, with 12 bases separating them. Germline V gene lookup returns CDR1 MNHEY and CDR2 SVGAGI. The CDR3 DNA sequence: TGTGCCAGCAGTTCCTCTACGGGGTCCCTCCACTTT. Its protein is CASSSSTGSLHF.

The chain is built from TRBV9 and TRBJ2-5; D might be TRBD2 (6 bases). The CDR3 length is 16 residues. The germline V gene has CDR1 SGDLS and CDR2 YYNGEE. V lost 5 bases and J lost 5, with 22 bases in between. CDR3 amino acids: CASSAGSGGIRETQYF. The DNA of the CDR3 is TGTGCCAGCAGTGCAGGTAGCGGCGGGATTAGGGAGACCCAGTACTTC.

The rearrangement links TRBV7-8 to TRBJ1-6; D might be TRBD1 (6 bases). CDR3 length equals 14 residues. V shed 2 bases and J shed 6 bases, with 8 bases lying between them. The germline V gene encodes CDR1 SGHVS and CDR2 FQNEAQ. In DNA, the CDR3 is TGTGCCAGCAGCTTATACAGGGTTAATTCACCCCTCCACTTT. Translation: CASSLYRVNSPLHF.

The chain couples TRBV6-1 to TRBJ2-7; 10 bases are shared with TRBD1. The trim removed 3 bases at V and 2 bases at J, leaving 7 bases unmatched. Germline CDR1 MNHNS, CDR2 SASEGT. The CDR3 spans 16 residues. The DNA of the CDR3 is TGTGCCAGCAGTGAGGTTCCTGGACAGGGGGCCTACGAGCAGTACTTC. Residues: CASSEVPGQGAYEQYF.

V usage is TRBV19 and J usage is TRBJ1-1; TRBD1 matches at 7 bases. This CDR3 region has 16 residues. The trim removed 5 bases at V and 11 bases at J, leaving 20 bases unmatched. Germline V CDR1 and CDR2: LNHDA, SQIVND (reference sequence). The DNA for the CDR3 is TGTGCCAGTAGTGGAGACAGGGACGCCGGGACCTTGTGGGCTTTCTTT. It specifies CASSGDRDAGTLWAFF.

The chain joins TRBV2 to TRBJ2-2; 8 positions match TRBD1. This CDR3 is 18 amino acids long. The V gene end was trimmed by 4 bases and the J gene end by 1 base; junction bases not matched to a gene: 11. Germline assignment: CDR1 SNHLY and CDR2 FYNNEI. DNA of the CDR3: TGTGCCAGCAGTGGAAGGGCCAGGGGGCGGAAGAACACCGGGGAGCTGTTTTTT. The encoded protein is CASSGRARGRKNTGELFF.

V is TRBV15 and J is TRBJ2-2; possible D gene TRBD2, 6 bases. The germline V gene has CDR1 LNHNV and CDR2 YYDKDF (reference sequence). V lost 4 bases and J lost 3, with 15 bases in between. The CDR3 is 16 amino acids. The CDR3 DNA reads TGTGCCACCAGCATTTATGGACCGGGAGACACCGGGGAGCTGTTTTTT. Encoded protein: CATSIYGPGDTGELFF.

Notes on this clone: The same CDR3 can be traced to other DNA sequences in this sample. The rearrangement uses TRBV2 and TRBJ2-1; 11 bases match TRBD1. With 3 bases clipped from V and 4 bases from J, the junction kept 2 bases outside the gene matches. The CDR3 has 15 amino acids. CDR1 and CDR2 from the germline V gene are SNHLY and FYNNEI. CDR3 nucleotide sequence: TGTGCCAGCAGTGAGGGACAGGGGGTTTACAATGAGCAGTTCTTC. Its protein is CASSEGQGVYNEQFF.

This clone has only one observation. The genes are TRBV5-6 and TRBJ2-3, with D uncertain. Trimming pared 7 bases from V and 6 bases from J, leaving 12 bases between. Looked up from germline, CDR1 is SGHDT and CDR2 is YYEEEE. CDR3 length: 12 amino acids. CDR3 protein: CASGSMRDTQYF. CDR3 DNA sequence: TGTGCCAGCGGCTCCATGAGGGATACGCAGTATTTT.